The T cell receptor (beta chain) described here comes from a study of blood T cell repertoires in COVID-19. Measured with immunoSEQ multiplex PCR; TCRdb has only the in-frame clones, and not every one. The sample has approximately 300,000 clones, roughly 90% seen once. Trimming removed 4 bases from V and 2 bases from J; junction bases left unmatched: 3. The germline CDR1 and CDR2 sequences are SGDLS and YYNGEE. The CDR3 contains 15 residues. The sequenced sample was PBMCs or T cells enriched from blood (not recorded which). The origin of this receptor is a young woman with acute COVID-19. The chain recombines TRBV9 with TRBJ2-7; TRBD2 agrees at 13 bases. The CDR3 sequence is CASSSGTSGTYEQYF. The DNA of the CDR3 is TGTGCCAGCAGCTCGGGGACTAGCGGGACCTACGAGCAGTACTTC.